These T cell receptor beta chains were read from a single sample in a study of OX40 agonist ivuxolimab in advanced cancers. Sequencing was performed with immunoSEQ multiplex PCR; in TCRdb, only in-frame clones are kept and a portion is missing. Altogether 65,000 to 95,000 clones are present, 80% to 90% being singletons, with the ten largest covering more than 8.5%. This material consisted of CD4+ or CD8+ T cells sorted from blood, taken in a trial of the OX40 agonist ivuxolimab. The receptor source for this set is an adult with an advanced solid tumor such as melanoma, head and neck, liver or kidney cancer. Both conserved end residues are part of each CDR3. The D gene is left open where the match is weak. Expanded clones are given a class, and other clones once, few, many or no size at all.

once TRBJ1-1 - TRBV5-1 CASSLAGGSSEAFF TGCGCCAGCAGCTTGGCAGGAGGAAGCAGCGAAGCTTTCTTT
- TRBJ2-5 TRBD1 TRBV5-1 CASSFQGARETQYF TGCGCCAGCAGCTTCCAGGGGGCGAGGGAGACCCAGTACTTC
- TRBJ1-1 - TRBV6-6 CATLSLGTEAFF TGTGCCACGCTATCCCTCGGGACTGAAGCTTTCTTT
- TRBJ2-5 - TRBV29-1 CSVGGAGPLRETQYF TGCAGCGTTGGGGGGGCGGGACCCCTAAGGGAGACCCAGTACTTC
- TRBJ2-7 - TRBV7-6 CASSFGSSIYEQYF TGTGCCAGCAGCTTCGGGAGTAGTATCTACGAGCAGTACTTC
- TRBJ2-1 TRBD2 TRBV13 CASSRLAGVGEQFF TGTGCCAGCAGCCGACTAGCGGGAGTCGGGGAGCAGTTCTTC
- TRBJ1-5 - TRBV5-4 CACNDPNQPQHF TGTGCCTGTAATGACCCCAATCAGCCCCAGCATTTT
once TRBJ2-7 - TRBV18 CASLPPAGPYEQYF TGTGCCAGCTTACCACCGGCAGGCCCCTACGAGCAGTACTTC
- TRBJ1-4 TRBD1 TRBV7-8 CASSPGTGLPRVEKLFF TGTGCCAGCAGTCCCGGGACAGGCCTTCCCCGGGTGGAAAAACTGTTTTTT
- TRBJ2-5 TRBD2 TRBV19 CASSPPPGTSGSFETQYF TGTGCCAGTAGTCCCCCTCCCGGGACTAGCGGGAGTTTCGAGACCCAGTACTTC
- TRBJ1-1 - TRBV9 CASSVEDRTEAFF TGTGCCAGCAGCGTAGAGGACCGCACTGAAGCTTTCTTT
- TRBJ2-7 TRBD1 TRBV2 CASRGDRVYEQYF TGTGCCAGCAGGGGGGACAGGGTTTACGAGCAGTACTTC
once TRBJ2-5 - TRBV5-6 CASSFLPGGPQETQYF TGTGCCAGCAGCTTCCTGCCGGGGGGCCCTCAAGAGACCCAGTACTTC
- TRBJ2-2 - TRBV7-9 CASSFYTGGLFF TGTGCCAGCAGCTTCTACACCGGGGGGCTGTTTTTT
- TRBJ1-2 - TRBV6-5 CASSPLLGYGYTF TGTGCCAGCAGTCCTCTCCTGGGCTATGGCTACACCTTC
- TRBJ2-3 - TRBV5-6 CASSYATDTQYF TGTGCCAGCAGTTATGCAACAGATACGCAGTATTTT
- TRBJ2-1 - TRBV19 CASSRFRDRYNEQFF TGTGCCAGTAGCCGATTCCGGGACCGCTACAATGAGCAGTTCTTC
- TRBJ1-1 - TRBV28 CASSLLGPLTEAFF TGTGCCAGCAGTTTATTGGGTCCCCTGACTGAAGCTTTCTTT
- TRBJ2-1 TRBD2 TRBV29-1 CSVESGLAGDEQFF TGCAGCGTTGAGAGCGGACTAGCGGGCGATGAGCAGTTCTTC
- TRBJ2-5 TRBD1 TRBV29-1 CSAGDRMGQETQYF TGCAGCGCAGGGGACAGAATGGGGCAGGAGACCCAGTACTTC
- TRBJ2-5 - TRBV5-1 CASTPGSTQETQYF TGCGCCAGCACCCCGGGTTCTACCCAAGAGACCCAGTACTTC
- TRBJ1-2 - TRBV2 CASSDSRTYGYTF TGTGCCAGCAGTGATAGCCGGACCTATGGCTACACCTTC
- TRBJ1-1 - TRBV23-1 CASAGGVGTEAFF TGCGCCAGCGCCGGAGGAGTTGGCACTGAAGCTTTCTTT
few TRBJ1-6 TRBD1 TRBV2 CASDGTGKRSPLHF TGTGCCAGCGATGGGACAGGGAAAAGATCACCCCTCCACTTT
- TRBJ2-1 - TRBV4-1 CASSLDGDNEQFF TGCGCCAGCAGCCTGGACGGAGACAATGAGCAGTTCTTC
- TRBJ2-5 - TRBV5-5 CASSPLQEETQYF TGTGCCAGCAGCCCCCTTCAGGAGGAGACCCAGTACTTC
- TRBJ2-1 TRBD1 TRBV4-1 CASSPIHRGNEQFF TGCGCCAGCAGCCCGATACACAGGGGCAATGAGCAGTTCTTC
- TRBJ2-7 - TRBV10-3 CAISEPGEGLGEQYF TGTGCCATCAGTGAGCCGGGTGAGGGGTTGGGCGAGCAGTACTTC
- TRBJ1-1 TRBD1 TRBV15 CATSRPSGQEAFF TGTGCCACCAGCAGGCCCTCGGGACAGGAAGCTTTCTTT
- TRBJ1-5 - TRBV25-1 CASSPPGPSGNQPQHF TGTGCCAGCAGTCCTCCGGGACCCTCGGGCAATCAGCCCCAGCATTTT
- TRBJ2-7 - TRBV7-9 CASSPGQHRGYEQYF TGTGCCAGCAGCCCTGGACAGCACCGAGGCTACGAGCAGTACTTC
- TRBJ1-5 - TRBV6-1 CASSVQSSNQPQHF TGTGCCAGCAGTGTACAGAGTAGCAATCAGCCCCAGCATTTT
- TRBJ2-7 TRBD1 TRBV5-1 CASSLEGALGQYF TGCGCCAGCAGCTTGGAGGGGGCGCTGGGGCAGTACTTC
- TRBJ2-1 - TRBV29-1 CSSPRGSNEQFF TGCAGCTCCCCTCGGGGGAGCAATGAGCAGTTCTTC
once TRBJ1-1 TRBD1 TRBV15 CATSRDRGGFEAFF TGTGCCACCAGCAGAGATAGAGGGGGCTTTGAAGCTTTCTTT
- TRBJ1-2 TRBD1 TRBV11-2 CASSQDRVTKGYTF TGTGCCAGCAGCCAGGACAGGGTAACAAAGGGCTACACCTTC
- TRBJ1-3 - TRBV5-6 CASSLAGATGNTIYF TGTGCCAGCAGCTTGGCGGGGGCGACGGGAAACACCATATATTTT
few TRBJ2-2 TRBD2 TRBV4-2 CASSQVGAGGPGGPGELFF TGTGCCAGCAGCCAAGTTGGTGCGGGAGGGCCGGGGGGGCCCGGGGAGCTGTTTTTT
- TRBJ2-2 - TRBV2 CASKEETINTGELFF TGTGCCAGCAAGGAGGAAACTATAAACACCGGGGAGCTGTTTTTT
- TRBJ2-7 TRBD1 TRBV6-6 CASSYEYRGSHEQYF TGTGCCAGCAGTTATGAGTACAGGGGTTCCCACGAGCAGTACTTC
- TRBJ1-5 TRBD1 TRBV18 CASSLQGDQPQHF TGTGCCAGCTCACTACAGGGGGATCAGCCCCAGCATTTT
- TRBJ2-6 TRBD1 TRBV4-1 CASNPTGGLGANVLTF TGCGCCAGCAACCCGACAGGGGGCCTGGGGGCCAACGTCCTGACTTTC
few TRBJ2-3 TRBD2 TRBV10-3 CAIKTSGPLYPDTQYF TGTGCCATCAAGACTAGCGGACCGCTTTACCCAGATACGCAGTATTTT
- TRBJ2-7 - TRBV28 CASSINQGYEQYF TGTGCCAGCAGTATTAACCAGGGCTACGAGCAGTACTTC
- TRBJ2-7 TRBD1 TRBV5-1 CASSLRDSSYEQYF TGCGCCAGCAGCTTGAGGGACAGCTCCTACGAGCAGTACTTC
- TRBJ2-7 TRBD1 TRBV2 CASSWDRDYEQYF TGTGCCAGCAGTTGGGACAGGGACTACGAGCAGTACTTC
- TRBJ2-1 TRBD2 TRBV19 CASSMSGGAYNEQFF TGTGCCAGTAGTATGAGCGGGGGGGCCTACAATGAGCAGTTCTTC
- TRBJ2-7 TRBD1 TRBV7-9 CASSRQGSYEQYF TGTGCCAGCAGCCGACAGGGGTCCTACGAGCAGTACTTC
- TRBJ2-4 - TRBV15 CATSRRDSGDQYF TGTGCCACCAGCAGAAGGGACAGCGGGGATCAGTACTTC
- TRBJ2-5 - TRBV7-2 CASSLGLRETQYF TGTGCCAGCAGCTTGGGACTCCGGGAGACCCAGTACTTC
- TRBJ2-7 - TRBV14 CASSQVAARVTRYF TGTGCCAGCAGCCAAGTAGCAGCCAGGGTGACGCGGTACTTC
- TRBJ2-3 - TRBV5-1 CASSGGKGGRATDTQYF TGCGCCAGCAGCGGCGGCAAAGGTGGCAGGGCAACAGATACGCAGTATTTT
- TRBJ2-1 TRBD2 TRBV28 CASSTRLAGAYNEQFF TGTGCCAGCAGTACGCGACTAGCGGGAGCTTACAATGAGCAGTTCTTC
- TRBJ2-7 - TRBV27 CASSLLGSPYEQYF TGTGCCAGCAGTTTATTAGGGTCTCCCTACGAGCAGTACTTC
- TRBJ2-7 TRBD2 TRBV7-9 CASTYRGVGSYEQYF TGTGCCAGCACCTACCGGGGGGTGGGGTCCTACGAGCAGTACTTC
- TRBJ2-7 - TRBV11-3 CASSLAGGGVYEQYF TGTGCCAGCAGCCTCGCTGGAGGGGGGGTCTACGAGCAGTACTTC
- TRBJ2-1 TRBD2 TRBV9 CASSVAGGPYNEQFF TGTGCCAGCAGCGTAGCGGGAGGTCCCTACAATGAGCAGTTCTTC